This T cell receptor (beta chain) was recovered during a study of control samples from healthy donors and cancer patients. Profiling relied on immunoSEQ multiplex PCR, and the TCRdb table lists in-frame clones only, not all of them. The sample carries around 100,000 clones, roughly 87% recorded once. Germline CDR1 and CDR2: SEHNR and FQNEAQ (reference sequence). Trimming removed 5 bases from V and 2 bases from J, with 16 bases in between. The length of the CDR3 is 16 residues. The TCR comes from a woman in her forties or fifties in good health. Sequencing was carried out using blood. The gene calls are TRBV7-9 and TRBJ2-1; no definite D call. CDR3 sequence: CASSPPWQPPYNEQFF. The CDR3, as DNA: TGTGCCAGCAGCCCACCGTGGCAGCCACCCTACAATGAGCAGTTCTTC.